This entry describes one T cell receptor (beta chain). Its antigen is unidentified. These data originate in a study of T cell repertoires in cytomegalovirus infection. MiXCR, run by TCRdb on the reads, gives a single entry per CDR3 protein. The top ten hold under 15% of the sample, which has about 830,000 distinct CDR3 sequences, 32% seen once. The CDR3 consists of 14 residues. The junction had 10 bases not matched to a gene; V was cut back by 7 bases and J by 8 bases. Germline CDR1 is MNHEY and CDR2 is SVGEGT. The clonotype comes from a human donor in good health (CMV status not recorded). Some clones in this sample may be carry-over from other donors' samples. V gene TRBV6-2 or TRBV6-3 combines with J gene TRBJ2-1, with TRBD1 identical over 8 bases. Sequenced material: cultured CD8+ T cells from PBMCs, taken from culture after CMV antigen stimulation. CDR3 protein: CASISDRAGDEQFF. Here the CDR3 DNA reads TGTGCCAGCATCTCGGACAGGGCTGGGGATGAGCAGTTCTTC.